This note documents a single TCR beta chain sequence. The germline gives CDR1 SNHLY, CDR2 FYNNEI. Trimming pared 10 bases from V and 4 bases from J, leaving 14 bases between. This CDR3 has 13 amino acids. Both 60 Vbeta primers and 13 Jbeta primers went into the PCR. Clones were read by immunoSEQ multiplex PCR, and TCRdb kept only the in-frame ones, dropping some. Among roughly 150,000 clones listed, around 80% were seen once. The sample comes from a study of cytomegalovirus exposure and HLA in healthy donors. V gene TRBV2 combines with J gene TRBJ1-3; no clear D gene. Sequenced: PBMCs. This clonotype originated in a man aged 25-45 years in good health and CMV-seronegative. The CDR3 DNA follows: TGTGCCACGTCCCTTCAGGCAGGAAACACCATATATTTT. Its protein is CATSLQAGNTIYF.